This T cell receptor beta chain was captured in a study of blood T cell repertoires in COVID-19 (dated by TCRdb to the early 2020s). Regarding the study in general: Collaborator samples came from the United States, Italy and Spain and covered acute and convalescent phases of COVID-19. The prospective study material was composed of cDNA or gDNA derived from T cells, B-cell-depleted T cells, or PBMCs. Deeply sampled blood TCRbeta repertoires from subjects exposed to, actively infected with, or recovered from COVID-19 were included in the dataset. A freely available public database, intended as a resource for researchers studying the immune response to SARS-CoV-2, is where the repertoires were released. The samples were drawn from the first 160 participants of the ongoing ImmuneRACE study and from 950 to 1,500 subjects provided by 6 global collaborators. Nearly every sample came with metadata listing a de-identified subject ID, COVID-19 status, age in years and sex. Where available, HLA class I and class II types were obtained from metadata supplied by the sample provider rather than from assay-based typing. The paper as a whole reports these results and caveats: The quantity of clinical and demographic metadata differed by source and by participant and was supplied without curation.

On this clone: Its antigen target is currently unknown. No qualities accompany the bases; no much larger clone lies one base away.

TCRbeta CDR3 regions were amplified from genomic DNA using the immunoSEQ Assay, a bias-controlled multiplex PCR. The source study handled its data this way. The number of nucleated cells in each sample was estimated from the amplification of reference gene primers within the assay. Sequence reads were collapsed and filtered to measure the absolute abundance of every unique TCRbeta CDR3 rearrangement. For each sample, productive Simpson clonality was calculated by taking the square root of Simpson's diversity index across productive rearrangements. TCRdb obtained this table from immuneACCESS and retained in-frame rearrangements with V and J assigned. These tables miss some clones; where compared with another copy, unresolved V genes account for less than half of the shortfall, and the remainder is unexplained. V and J calls and clone size are copied from that table; D and trimming were computed from the DNA. This sample comprises tens of thousands of clones, around 87% of them detected only once. About 3.9% of the sample goes to the ten largest clones.

Measured from the cysteine to the phenylalanine, the CDR3 is 17 residues long. The kept DNA is CDR3 alone, 51 bases in frame from the first base. Trimming accounts for 2 bases at V and 0 bases at J, while the number of junction bases matched to no gene is 7. The CDR1 and CDR2 encoded by the germline V gene are MDHEN and SYDVKM. Collaborating institutions collected whole blood in K2EDTA tubes following their own protocols. Collaborator samples were shipped for TCRbeta analysis as frozen whole blood, isolated PBMCs, or DNA extracted from either sample type. The TCR originated in a human donor in a cohort sampled during active COVID-19. Here the chain combines TRBV28 and TRBJ2-7; 10 middle bases align to TRBD2. Sequenced material: peripheral blood. The nucleotides read TGTGCCAGCAGTTTAGTTCTAGCGGGAGATAGCTCCTACGAGCAGTACTTC. It specifies CASSLVLAGDSSYEQYF.